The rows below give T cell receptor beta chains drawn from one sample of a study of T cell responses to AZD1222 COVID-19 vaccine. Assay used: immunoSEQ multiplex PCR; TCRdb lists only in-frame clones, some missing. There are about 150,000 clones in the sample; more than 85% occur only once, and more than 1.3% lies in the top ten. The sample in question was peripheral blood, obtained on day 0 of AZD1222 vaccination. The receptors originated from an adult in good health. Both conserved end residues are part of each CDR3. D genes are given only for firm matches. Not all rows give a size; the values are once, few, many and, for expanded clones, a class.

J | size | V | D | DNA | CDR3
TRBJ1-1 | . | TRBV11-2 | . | TGTGCCAGCAGCCTTGGGCCACGAGCTTTCTTT | CASSLGPRAFF
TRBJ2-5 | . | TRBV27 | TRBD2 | TGTGCCAGCAGCGTTGTACTAGCGGGAGTTATAGAGACCCAGTACTTC | CASSVVLAGVIETQYF
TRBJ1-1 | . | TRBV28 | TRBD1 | TGTGCCAGCAGACGTCCCGGGACAGGGACGAACACTGAAGCTTTCTTT | CASRRPGTGTNTEAFF
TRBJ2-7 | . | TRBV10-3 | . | TGTGCCCTGGGGGACTGGGGTGGGGGCGAGCAGTACTTC | CALGDWGGGEQYF
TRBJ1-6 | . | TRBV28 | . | TGTGCCAGCAGTGCAGGGTATGGGGCAACCTATAATTCACCCCTCCACTTT | CASSAGYGATYNSPLHF
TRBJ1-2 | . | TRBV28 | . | TGTGCCAGCAGTGATGGGGGTGGCTACACCTTC | CASSDGGGYTF
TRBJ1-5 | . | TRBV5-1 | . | TGCGCCAGCAGTTTGGACGGCAGAAGGCCCCAGCATTTT | CASSLDGRRPQHF
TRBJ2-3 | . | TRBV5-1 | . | TGCGCCAGCACCCCACCAGGTCCCGGAGATACGCAGTATTTT | CASTPPGPGDTQYF
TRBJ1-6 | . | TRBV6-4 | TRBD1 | TGTGCCAGCAGTCCCGAGTCAGGGACAGGATCACCCCTCCACTTT | CASSPESGTGSPLHF
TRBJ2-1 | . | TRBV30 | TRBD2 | TGTGCCTGGGCGGGAGGGAACAATGAGCAGTTCTTC | CAWAGGNNEQFF
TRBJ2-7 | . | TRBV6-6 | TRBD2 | TGTGCCAGCAGTTACTCGAGAACTAGCGGAACCTACGAGCAGTACTTC | CASSYSRTSGTYEQYF
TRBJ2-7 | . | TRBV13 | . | TGTGCCAGCAGTAGAGCGGGCAATTCCTACGAGCAGTACTTC | CASSRAGNSYEQYF
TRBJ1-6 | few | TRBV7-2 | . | TGTGCCAGCAGCGCTTACAATTCACCCCTCCACTTT | CASSAYNSPLHF
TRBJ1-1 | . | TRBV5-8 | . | TGTGCCAGCAGCTTCCGCGGCCCCATGAACACTGAAGCTTTCTTT | CASSFRGPMNTEAFF
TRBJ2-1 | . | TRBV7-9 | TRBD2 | TGTGCCAGCAGCTTACGGCTAGCGGGGTCCTACAATGAGCAGTTCTTC | CASSLRLAGSYNEQFF
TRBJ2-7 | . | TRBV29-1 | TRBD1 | TGCAGCGTTGGTAGGACAGGCTACGAGCAGTACTTC | CSVGRTGYEQYF
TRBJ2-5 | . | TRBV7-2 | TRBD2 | TGTGCCAGCAGCTTAGTCCCCTCTAGCGGGGTAGGGGAGACCCAGTACTTC | CASSLVPSSGVGETQYF
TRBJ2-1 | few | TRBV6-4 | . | TGTGCCAGCAGTGGCCAGGGATACAGCTCCTACAATGAGCAGTTCTTC | CASSGQGYSSYNEQFF
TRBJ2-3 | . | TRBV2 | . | TGTGCCAGCAGCGACAACACAGATACGCAGTATTTT | CASSDNTDTQYF
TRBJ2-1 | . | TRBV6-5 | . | TGTGCCAGCAGCCGGGGTTCTAGCTCCTACAATGAGCAGTTCTTC | CASSRGSSSYNEQFF
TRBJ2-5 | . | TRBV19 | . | TGTGCCAGTAGTAACAGTTTCGGGAGCCAAACTCAAGAGACCCAGTACTTC | CASSNSFGSQTQETQYF
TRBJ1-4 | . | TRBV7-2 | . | TGTGCCAGCAGCTTAAAGATCTGGGGCACCCTCGCAACTAATGAAAAACTGTTTTTT | CASSLKIWGTLATNEKLFF
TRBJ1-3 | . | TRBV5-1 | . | TGCGCCAGCAGCTTGGACGACCTAGGACAGGGAAACACCATATATTTT | CASSLDDLGQGNTIYF
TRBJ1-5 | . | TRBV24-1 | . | TGTGCCACCAGTGAGGGGGATGGGGCCCTGGGGAGGCCCCAGCATTTT | CATSEGDGALGRPQHF
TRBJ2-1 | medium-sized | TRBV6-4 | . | TGTGCCAGCAGTGACGCCGGAGGTAGTGACTACAATGAGCAGTTCTTC | CASSDAGGSDYNEQFF
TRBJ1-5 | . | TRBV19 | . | TGTGCCAGTAGTATAGTGAATCAGCCCCAGCATTTT | CASSIVNQPQHF
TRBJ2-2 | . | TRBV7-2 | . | TGTGCCAGCAGCCCAAGGGGACCCGACACCGGGGAGCTGTTTTTT | CASSPRGPDTGELFF
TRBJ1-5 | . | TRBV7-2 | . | TGTGCCAGCAGCTCTGTTACCGATCAGCCCCAGCATTTT | CASSSVTDQPQHF
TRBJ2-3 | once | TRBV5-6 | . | TGTGCCAGCAGCTTAAACACAGATACGCAGTATTTT | CASSLNTDTQYF
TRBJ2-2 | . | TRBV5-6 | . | TGTGCCAGCAGCTTGGGATTCGAGGCAGGGACGGTAACCGGGGAGCTGTTTTTT | CASSLGFEAGTVTGELFF
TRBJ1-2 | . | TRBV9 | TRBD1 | TGTGCCAGCAATCAGGGGGGGATTAACTATGGCTACACCTTC | CASNQGGINYGYTF
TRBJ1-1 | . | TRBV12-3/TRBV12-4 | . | TGTGCCAGTACCAATGGGAACACTGAAGCTTTCTTT | CASTNGNTEAFF
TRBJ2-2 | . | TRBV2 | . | TGTGCCAGCAAAGGCAGCGCTAACACCGGGGAGCTGTTTTTT | CASKGSANTGELFF
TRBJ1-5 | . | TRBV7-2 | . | TGTGCCAGCAGCTTAGATGGCAGGGGCAATCAGCCCCAGCATTTT | CASSLDGRGNQPQHF
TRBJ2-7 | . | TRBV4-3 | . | TGCGCCAGCAGCCTCTCCCCTGGGACCCACGAGCAGTACTTC | CASSLSPGTHEQYF
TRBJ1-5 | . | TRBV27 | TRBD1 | TGTGCCAGCAGCCGTGGACAGGGGGGTCAGCCCCAGCATTTT | CASSRGQGGQPQHF
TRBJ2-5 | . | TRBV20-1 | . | TGCAGCCTGGGGAGTGAGACCCAGTACTTC | CSLGSETQYF